This T cell receptor (beta chain) emerged from a study of blood T cell repertoires in COVID-19. Under the authors' procedure: Scientists estimated how many nucleated cells there were by amplifying reference gene primers. Assay: immunoSEQ multiplex PCR; the TCRdb copy retains only in-frame clones and omits some. The V and J calls and clone size come from that table; D and trimming were worked out from the DNA. The sample holds about 370,000 clones, roughly nine tenths seen once. Across over 20 US areas, participants ranged in age from roughly 18 to 89 years. Which cohort a participant joined came from the clinical history participants gave. V lost 1 base, J lost 6 bases, and 4 bases stayed unmatched. The CDR3 has 15 residues. Germline CDR1 is SGHTA and CDR2 is FQGNSA.

This chain joins TRBV7-2 and TRBJ1-5; 9 positions agree with TRBD1. Sequences were obtained from PBMCs or T cells enriched from blood (not recorded which). This receptor was identified in a man aged 18-30 years who had recovered from COVID-19. CDR3 region: CASSLGTGDFQPQHF. The CDR3 DNA sequence: TGTGCCAGCAGCTTAGGGACAGGGGATTTTCAGCCCCAGCATTTT.